Below, one TCR beta chain is given with its context. Its antigen has not been determined. No qualities accompany the bases; no much larger clone lies one base away. The method was the immunoSEQ multiplex PCR assay. What TCRdb holds here is the immuneACCESS table cut down to in-frame rearrangements. Part of the clones is not present; checked against another copy, under half of the missing clones reflect an unresolved V gene, and the others are unexplained. In all, the sample holds over 65,000 clones, and about 98% of those were seen once. The ten largest account for roughly 0.16% of the sample. The data stem from a study of technical replicates of blood from a handful of donors (dated by TCRdb to the late 2010s). The sequence was collected from a human donor in good health. The specimen was T cells isolated from PBMCs.

The bases are TGTGCCAGCAGGTTGGGGGGAGGGCAGCCCCAGCATTTT. It specifies CASRLGGGQPQHF. In this chain, TRBV6-1 is recombined with TRBJ1-5; TRBD1 could be the D gene, as 5 bases match. The germline V gene supplies CDR1 MNHNS and CDR2 SASEGT. V lost 6 bases and J lost 7 bases; the stretch between them is 13 bases long. The CDR3 holds 13 amino acids from the cysteine to the phenylalanine. The CDR3 DNA has 39 bases and is translated from base 1.